Shown below are 11 T cell receptor beta chains from a single sample sequenced in a study of blood T cell repertoires in COVID-19. The protocol was immunoSEQ multiplex PCR, while the TCRdb copy is restricted to in-frame clones and leaves out a portion. The data contain fewer than 350,000 clones, about 85% of them seen just once; the ten biggest clones take up around 1.9%. Sequencing was carried out using PBMCs or T cells enriched from blood (not recorded which). The source of these receptors is a woman in her thirties who had been exposed to COVID-19.

The chain is built from TRBV9 and TRBJ1-6; D is unresolved. V lost 0 bases and J lost 0, with 10 bases in between. CDR1 and CDR2 (germline): SGDLS, YYNGEE. This CDR3 is 17 amino acids long. DNA of the CDR3: TGTGCCAGCAGCGTAGGAGGGTTCCCCTCCTATAATTCACCCCTCCACTTT. This codes for CASSVGGFPSYNSPLHF.

The chain combines TRBV7-8 with TRBJ1-1, with D perhaps TRBD1 (5 bases). V shed 4 bases and J shed 5 bases, with 14 bases lying between them. From germline, CDR1 is SGHVS and CDR2 FQNEAQ. This CDR3 is 14 amino acids long. The CDR3 spells CASSSRQKRTEAFF. CDR3 sequence (DNA): TGTGCCAGCAGCTCCCGACAGAAGAGGACTGAAGCTTTCTTT.

The chain uses TRBV5-4 and TRBJ1-1; no definite D call. Germline V gene sequence: CDR1 SGHNT, CDR2 YYREEE (reference sequence). V gave up 2 bases and J gave up 7 bases, with 6 bases separating them. This CDR3 is built from 11 residues. For the CDR3, the DNA is TGTGCCAGCAGCTTATCCAATGAAGCTTTCTTT. This codes for CASSLSNEAFF. Looking up the rest from reference TRBV5-4 and TRBJ1-1 gives the full variable domain: ETGVTQSPTHLIKTRGQQVTLRCSSQSGHNTVSWYQQALGQGPQFIFQYYREEENGRGNFPPRFSGLQFPNYSSELNVNALELDDSALYLCASSLSNEAFFGQGTRLTVV.

The V and J genes are TRBV27 and TRBJ2-7; possibly TRBD1 for D (6 bases). V was cut by 2 bases and J by 4 bases, with 15 bases left in between. The CDR3 has 15 residues. Per the germline V gene, CDR1 is MNHEY and CDR2 is SMNVEV (reference sequence). In nucleotides, the CDR3 is TGTGCCAGCAGTTTAAGCCAGGGGATTAGTTACGAGCAGTACTTC. Protein sequence: CASSLSQGISYEQYF.

The rearrangement links TRBV19 to TRBJ1-6; 10 positions agree with TRBD1. The CDR3 sequence is 14 residues long. Germline V lookup: CDR1 LNHDA, CDR2 SQIVND (reference sequence). J gave up 7 bases and V 7 bases, and 4 bases lay outside the gene matches. The CDR3 here is CASTPGQGNSPLHF. DNA for the CDR3: TGTGCCAGTACCCCGGGACAGGGGAATTCACCCCTCCACTTT.

The rearrangement links TRBV2 to TRBJ2-1; possibly TRBD2 for D (7 bases). Trimming stripped 6 bases from V and 7 bases from J, with 13 bases between. This CDR3 is 13 amino acids long. Per germline, CDR1 SNHLY and CDR2 FYNNEI. CDR3 coding DNA: TGTGCCAGCAGGGCAGGGGAGGGAAATGAGCAGTTCTTC. Translated, it gives CASRAGEGNEQFF.

The chain uses TRBV15 and TRBJ2-3, with unresolved D. Germline values: CDR1 LNHNV, CDR2 YYDKDF (reference sequence). Trimming took off 5 bases at V and 2 bases at J, with 11 bases between the two ends. CDR3 length equals 14 residues. The CDR3 sequence: CATSFRSTTDTQYF. In nucleotides, the CDR3 is TGTGCCACCAGCTTTCGTTCTACCACAGATACGCAGTATTTT.

The chain joins TRBV27 to TRBJ2-7; tentative D call: TRBD2 (6 bases). Germline V gene data show CDR1 as MNHEY and CDR2 as SMNVEV (reference sequence). With 2 bases removed from V and 3 bases from J, the gap between germline ends came to 11 bases. This CDR3 has 14 amino acids. The CDR3 DNA is TGTGCCAGCAGTTTAGCGGGGTACAACTACGAGCAGTACTTC. As protein: CASSLAGYNYEQYF.

The V and J genes are TRBV7-8 and TRBJ2-7, with D unclear. The CDR3 runs 13 residues. V shed 1 base and J shed 4 bases, with 8 bases lying between them. The V gene's germline CDR1 is SGHVS and CDR2 FQNEAQ. The CDR3: CASSLVVGYEQYF. CDR3 nucleotides: TGTGCCAGCAGCTTAGTCGTCGGGTACGAGCAGTACTTC.

Regarding this clone: A read error may account for a junction end that differs from germline. The chain has TRBV6-1 and TRBJ1-4, with 9 bases aligning to TRBD1. The CDR3 is 15 residues long. Germline V gene lookup returns CDR1 MNHNS and CDR2 SASEGT. DNA of the CDR3: TGTGCCAGCAGGGAAGGACAGGGGATTAATGAAAAACTGTTTTTT. This translates into CASREGQGINEKLFF.

This chain connects TRBV12-3 or TRBV12-4 to TRBJ2-1, with a weak D call TRBD2 (6 bases). There are 13 residues in the CDR3. V lost 8 bases, J lost 3 bases, and 11 bases lay in between. The CDR3 loop is CASADGSYNEQFF. For the CDR3, the DNA is TGTGCCAGCGCAGACGGGAGCTACAATGAGCAGTTCTTC.